Listed below are T cell receptor beta chains from one sample, sequenced in a study of shared clonotypes between healthy human individuals. TCRdb's table, derived via immunoSEQ multiplex PCR, lists solely in-frame clones and lacks some. Among fewer than 3 million clones listed, around 93% were seen once. Sequencing was done on a sample of naive CD4+ T cells from PBMCs. All receptors come from a man between 18 and 29 years old in good health. Some clones in this sample may be carry-over from other donors' samples. Each CDR3 is given with its conserved first and last residue. A D gene is named only where the DNA matches it firmly. The listing skips clone size in some rows; elsewhere it reads once, few, many or a size class.

TRBV5-1	-	TRBD1	TRBJ2-5	CASSLDRGRQETQYF	TGCGCCAGCAGCTTGGACAGGGGACGCCAAGAGACCCAGTACTTC
TRBV2	-	-	TRBJ1-4	CASSEAGINEKLFF	TGTGCCAGCAGTGAAGCGGGGATCAATGAAAAACTGTTTTTT
TRBV10-2	-	-	TRBJ2-7	CASGLPGTNSYEQYF	TGCGCCAGCGGTTTGCCCGGGACAAACTCCTACGAGCAGTACTTC
TRBV2	-	TRBD1	TRBJ2-5	CASRGGQGGETQYF	TGTGCCAGCAGGGGGGGACAGGGAGGGGAGACCCAGTACTTC
TRBV4-1	-	-	TRBJ1-5	CASSSDRSNQPQHF	TGCGCCAGCAGTTCAGACCGAAGTAATCAGCCCCAGCATTTT
TRBV11-2	-	-	TRBJ2-5	CASSLMLQGGASETQYF	TGTGCCAGCAGCTTAATGTTACAGGGGGGGGCCTCGGAGACCCAGTACTTC
TRBV14	-	TRBD2	TRBJ2-3	CASSQVAGDTDTQYF	TGTGCCAGCAGCCAAGTAGCGGGAGACACAGATACGCAGTATTTT
TRBV6-6	-	-	TRBJ1-4	CASSLGTANEKLFF	TGTGCCAGCAGCCTCGGGACCGCCAATGAAAAACTGTTTTTT
TRBV5-1	-	-	TRBJ1-2	CASSLPDNIYGYTF	TGCGCCAGCAGCTTGCCCGACAACATCTATGGCTACACCTTC
TRBV7-9	once	-	TRBJ2-1	CASSSGGGQGTYNEQFF	TGTGCCAGCAGCTCGGGGGGTGGACAGGGAACTTACAATGAGCAGTTCTTC
TRBV21-1	-	-	TRBJ1-5	CASSLDRGRRQPQHF	TGTGCCAGCAGTCTCGACAGGGGGCGCAGGCAGCCCCAGCATTTT
TRBV4-1	-	-	TRBJ1-1	CASSQGFSNTEAFF	TGCGCCAGCAGCCAAGGATTTTCGAACACTGAAGCTTTCTTT
TRBV7-3	-	-	TRBJ2-1	CASSLRGSVGSEQFF	TGTGCCAGCAGCTTACGGGGTAGCGTAGGCTCTGAGCAGTTCTTC
TRBV27	-	-	TRBJ2-5	CASSLMRGETQYF	TGTGCCAGCAGTTTAATGCGTGGAGAGACCCAGTACTTC
TRBV28	-	TRBD1	TRBJ1-2	CASSLQGAGGYTF	TGTGCCAGCAGTCTTCAGGGGGCAGGTGGCTACACCTTC
TRBV6-5	-	-	TRBJ1-2	CASSPGPLTPRGYTF	TGTGCCAGCAGTCCTGGACCTCTAACCCCCCGGGGCTACACCTTC
TRBV7-9	few	-	TRBJ1-2	CASSLIEGVYGYTF	TGTGCCAGCAGCTTAATTGAGGGCGTCTATGGCTACACCTTC
TRBV13	-	-	TRBJ1-3	CASSLGPPRGGNTIYF	TGTGCCAGCAGCTTAGGCCCCCCCCGGGGTGGAAACACCATATATTTT
TRBV7-9	-	-	TRBJ2-7	CASSLAVPLTGPYEQYF	TGTGCCAGCAGCTTAGCAGTCCCACTGACGGGCCCCTACGAGCAGTACTTC
TRBV7-2	once	-	TRBJ2-5	CASSSVETQYF	TGTGCCAGCAGCTCCGTCGAGACCCAGTACTTC
TRBV5-6	-	TRBD1	TRBJ2-3	CASSFGQGDGDTQYF	TGTGCCAGCAGCTTTGGACAGGGGGATGGAGATACGCAGTATTTT
TRBV19	-	-	TRBJ2-6	CASRGSGANVLTF	TGTGCCAGTAGGGGATCTGGGGCCAACGTCCTGACTTTC
TRBV5-1	-	-	TRBJ1-4	CASRVDSHEKLFF	TGCGCCAGCAGGGTGGACAGCCATGAAAAACTGTTTTTT
TRBV5-1	-	TRBD2	TRBJ2-2	CASRIGRAMIGELFF	TGCGCCAGCAGGATTGGGAGGGCCATGATCGGGGAGCTGTTTTTT
TRBV2	once	TRBD2	TRBJ2-7	CASCTGGRNYEQYF	TGTGCCAGCTGTACTGGCGGGAGGAACTACGAGCAGTACTTC
TRBV15	-	-	TRBJ1-3	CATSTSYSGNTIYF	TGTGCCACCAGCACCTCCTACTCTGGAAACACCATATATTTT
TRBV5-6	-	-	TRBJ2-7	CASSLGAQSYEQYF	TGTGCCAGCAGCTTAGGTGCCCAGTCCTACGAGCAGTACTTC
TRBV9	-	-	TRBJ2-1	CASSVVGQGNEQFF	TGTGCCAGCAGCGTAGTCGGTCAGGGGAATGAGCAGTTCTTC
TRBV28	-	-	TRBJ2-5	CASKGTMGETQYF	TGTGCCAGCAAGGGGACAATGGGGGAGACCCAGTACTTC
TRBV4-2	-	TRBD1	TRBJ2-3	CASSFGQGRDTQYF	TGTGCCAGCAGCTTCGGACAGGGAAGGGATACGCAGTATTTT
TRBV29-1	-	-	TRBJ1-1	CSVEDVARGGTEAFF	TGCAGCGTTGAAGATGTCGCCCGGGGGGGCACTGAAGCTTTCTTT
TRBV9	-	-	TRBJ2-2	CASSVDLGGSTGELFF	TGTGCCAGCAGCGTAGACTTGGGGGGATCCACCGGGGAGCTGTTTTTT
TRBV19	-	-	TRBJ1-2	CASSTSDTGNYGYTF	TGTGCCAGTAGTACCTCGGACACAGGAAACTATGGCTACACCTTC
TRBV7-9	-	-	TRBJ2-2	CASSLAGDKTGELFF	TGTGCCAGCAGCTTAGCTGGAGACAAGACCGGGGAGCTGTTTTTT
TRBV29-1	-	TRBD1	TRBJ2-7	CSVPITGDEQYF	TGCAGCGTCCCTATAACAGGGGACGAGCAGTACTTC
TRBV7-3	-	-	TRBJ1-1	CASSLQRNTEAFF	TGTGCCAGCAGCTTACAGAGGAACACTGAAGCTTTCTTT
TRBV25-1	-	-	TRBJ2-7	CASSELSGSLYEQYF	TGTGCCAGCAGTGAATTATCCGGGAGTCTATACGAGCAGTACTTC
TRBV28	-	-	TRBJ2-5	CASSPSPGGRETQYF	TGTGCCAGCAGCCCCTCCCCCGGGGGGCGAGAGACCCAGTACTTC
TRBV18	-	-	TRBJ2-5	CASSRNRDGETQYF	TGTGCCAGCTCACGTAACCGGGACGGAGAGACCCAGTACTTC
TRBV28	-	TRBD1	TRBJ1-2	CASRTTGVSRGYTF	TGTGCCAGCAGGACAACAGGGGTATCACGGGGCTACACCTTC
TRBV5-1	few	-	TRBJ1-2	CASSLAGDGYTF	TGCGCCAGCAGCTTGGCCGGGGATGGCTACACCTTC